This T cell receptor beta chain emerged from a study of T cell repertoires in cytomegalovirus infection. Across the whole study: Use of recently identified HLA-C-restricted and well-studied HLA-B-restricted CMV epitopes was part of the study. Shared public TCR beta signatures pointed to both CMV infection and a matching HLA type.

TCRdb used MiXCR to reprocess the reads, holding one entry per CDR3 protein. Of about a million distinct CDR3 sequences listed, 31% are singletons. This clonotype was seen repeatedly, ten times or more. Its matching antigen is unknown. This CDR3 comprises 14 residues. Germline V gene data show CDR1 as SGHVS and CDR2 as FQNEAQ. Trimming took 4 bases from V and 0 from J, leaving 9 bases between them. General observations from the study: It was HLA-C-restricted CMV-specific TCR beta clonotypes that dominated the response ex vivo. Summed public TCR beta family frequency identified CMV carriers bearing the relevant HLA.

The rearrangement joins TRBV7-8 to TRBJ1-1, with a weak D call TRBD1 (5 bases). This receptor was taken from a human donor in good health (CMV status not recorded). Some clones in this sample may be carry-over from other donors' samples. This specimen was cultured CD8+ T cells from PBMCs, taken from culture after CMV antigen stimulation. CDR3 sequence: CASSYPRVNTEAFF. Written as DNA, the CDR3 is TGTGCCAGCAGCTACCCCAGGGTGAACACTGAAGCTTTCTTT.